Shown below are 15 T cell receptor beta chains from a single sample sequenced in a study of blood T cell repertoires in COVID-19. Some clones are missing from TCRdb's copy, which holds only in-frame ones; the method was immunoSEQ multiplex PCR. The sample contains approximately 220,000 clones, approximately 92% of which appear only once. Sequences were obtained from PBMCs or T cells enriched from blood (not recorded which). All receptors derive from a woman in her late teens or twenties in a cohort exposed to, infected with or recovered from COVID-19 (not recorded which).

A single count supports this clone. The J gene is TRBJ2-3, the V gene TRBV2, with 11 nucleotides matching TRBD2. After removal of 6 bases from V and 5 bases from J, the junction contained 7 bases not matched to a gene. CDR3 length: 15 amino acids. From germline, CDR1 is SNHLY and CDR2 FYNNEI. The CDR3 DNA reads as TGTGCCAGCAGAGTTAGCGGGAGGGGGGTAGATACGCAGTATTTT. The encoded protein is CASRVSGRGVDTQYF.

The gene calls are TRBV7-8 and TRBJ2-1, with a weak D call TRBD1 (5 bases). The CDR3 is made up of 14 amino acids. Germline V gene data show CDR1 as SGHVS and CDR2 as FQNEAQ. With 3 bases removed from V and 2 bases from J, the gap between germline ends came to 8 bases. The DNA for the CDR3 is TGTGCCAGCAGCTTCAGGGCGCCCTACAATGAGCAGTTCTTC. Translation: CASSFRAPYNEQFF. The full variable domain, rest sourced from reference TRBV7-8 and TRBJ2-1, is GAGVSQSPRYKVAKRGQDVALRCDPISGHVSLFWYQQALGQGPEFLTYFQNEAQLDKSGLPSDRFFAERPEGSVSTLKIQRTQQEDSAVYLCASSFRAPYNEQFFGPGTRLTVL.

The V gene is TRBV7-3, the J gene TRBJ1-3, with no clear D. The V gene's germline CDR1 is SGHTA and CDR2 FQGTGA. The CDR3 length is 15 residues. Trimming removed 1 base at V and 10 bases at J, with 17 bases between. CDR3 sequence (DNA): TGTGCCAGCAGCTTAATTATAGGGATGCCGGGGACCATATATTTT. Its translation is CASSLIIGMPGTIYF.

The V gene is TRBV7-3, the J gene TRBJ2-3; D is ambiguous. Trimming left V 1 base short and J 1 base short, with 6 bases between. The CDR3 runs 14 residues. CDR1 SGHTA and CDR2 FQGTGA come from the germline V gene. CDR3 sequence reads: CASSLSPRTDTQYF. The CDR3 coding sequence is TGTGCCAGCAGCTTAAGTCCTCGCACAGATACGCAGTATTTT.

The chain recombines TRBV5-1 with TRBJ2-7; 11 positions agree with TRBD2. The CDR3 extends over 19 amino acids. From germline, CDR1 is SGHRS and CDR2 YFSETQ. J lost 0 bases, V lost 0 bases, and 11 bases had no gene match. In DNA form, the CDR3 reads TGCGCCAGCAGCTTGGGTTCGGCTAGCGGGGGGACAAGCTCCTACGAGCAGTACTTC. Protein: CASSLGSASGGTSSYEQYF.

The chain uses TRBV6-5 and TRBJ1-5; weak D call: TRBD1 (6 bases). The V end was cut by 6 bases, the J end by 3 bases, with 15 bases between. Per germline, CDR1 MNHEY and CDR2 SVGAGI. This CDR3 spans 15 amino acids. CDR3 sequence reads: CASRGLSGDNQPQHF. CDR3 in DNA: TGTGCCAGCAGGGGTTTATCAGGGGACAATCAGCCCCAGCATTTT.

The J gene is TRBJ2-4, the V gene TRBV5-6; 10 bases fit TRBD1. Trimming cost V 4 bases and J 7 bases; bases outside gene matches: 5. The CDR3 is 14 amino acids. Germline V gives CDR1 SGHDT, CDR2 YYEEEE. The CDR3: CASSPDRGLNIQYF. The CDR3 DNA follows: TGTGCCAGCAGCCCCGACAGGGGGCTGAACATTCAGTACTTC.

The rearrangement joins TRBV11-1 to TRBJ2-7; the match to TRBD2 covers 8 bases. This CDR3 is 13 amino acids long. The germline V gene has CDR1 SGHAT and CDR2 FQDESV (reference sequence). Unmatched junction bases numbered 7, after V lost 8 bases and J lost 4 bases. The CDR3 coding sequence is TGTGCCAGCTCAACGGGAGGGATATACGAGCAGTACTTC. Its protein is CASSTGGIYEQYF.

CDR3 DNA sequence: TGTGCCACCTCCTTAGGGGACTATGGCTACACCTTC. Protein sequence: CATSLGDYGYTF. This chain joins TRBV28 and TRBJ1-2; possible D gene TRBD1, 5 bases. The germline V gene has CDR1 MDHEN and CDR2 SYDVKM. The CDR3 consists of 12 residues. V gave up 10 bases and J gave up 3 bases, with 12 bases separating them.

The gene calls are TRBV9 and TRBJ1-2; D is perhaps TRBD1 (6 bases). Germline V gene sequence: CDR1 SGDLS, CDR2 YYNGEE. This CDR3 spans 15 amino acids. Trimming removed 0 bases at V and 3 bases at J, with 12 bases between. The CDR3 spells CASSVAGDTDYGYTF. The DNA of the CDR3 is TGTGCCAGCAGCGTAGCTGGGGACACGGACTATGGCTACACCTTC.

The genes are TRBV6-5 and TRBJ1-5; 10 bases map to TRBD1. With V trimmed by 5 bases and J by 6 bases, 7 bases remained unmatched. The germline V gene has CDR1 MNHEY and CDR2 SVGAGI. This CDR3 spans 15 amino acids. The DNA of the CDR3 is TGTGCCAGCAGTCAGGGGACAGGGGAGGTTCAGCCCCAGCATTTT. Residues: CASSQGTGEVQPQHF.

The chain carries TRBV28 and TRBJ1-2; D is possibly TRBD1 (5 bases). V was clipped by 4 bases and J by 3 bases, with 12 bases between them. Germline CDR1 reads MDHEN; CDR2 reads SYDVKM. The CDR3 extends over 14 amino acids. The CDR3 is CASSWAQAYYGYTF. The CDR3 DNA sequence: TGTGCCAGCAGTTGGGCACAGGCCTACTATGGCTACACCTTC.

J is TRBJ1-2 and V is TRBV3-1 (or the pseudogene TRBV3-2); weak D call: TRBD1 (5 bases). The CDR3 is 13 amino acids. The germline V gene has CDR1 LGHDT and CDR2 YNNKEL (reference sequence). The V end was cut by 4 bases, the J end by 0 bases, with 6 bases between. The CDR3 DNA reads as TGTGCCAGCAGCCCGACAGCTAACTATGGCTACACCTTC. Amino acid sequence: CASSPTANYGYTF.

The chain carries TRBV29-1 and TRBJ1-4, with 7 bases identical to TRBD1. The length of the CDR3 is 13 residues. Germline V gives CDR1 SQVTM, CDR2 ANQGSEA. J gave up 6 bases and V 7 bases, and 8 bases lay outside the gene matches. As DNA, the CDR3 is TGCAGCGGTCCGGGACAGAGACATGAAAAACTGTTTTTT. Translated: CSGPGQRHEKLFF.

V usage is TRBV27 and J usage is TRBJ1-2, with D possibly matching TRBD1 (5 bases). Germline CDR1 MNHEY, CDR2 SMNVEV (reference sequence). The CDR3 is 14 residues long. V was pared by 5 bases and J by 8 bases, with 18 bases between. The CDR3 nucleotides read TGTGCCAGCAGTCCTATCGGTGGGGCGAGGGGCTACACCTTC. The encoded protein is CASSPIGGARGYTF.